The 31 T cell receptor beta chains in this list originate from one sample, sequenced in a study of T cell responses to AZD1222 COVID-19 vaccine. Profiled with immunoSEQ multiplex PCR; TCRdb holds only in-frame clones, not every one. The sample holds over 100,000 clones, roughly 89% seen once. The sequencing here drew on peripheral blood, taken on day 0 of AZD1222 vaccination. Every receptor here comes from an adult in good health.

The rearrangement uses TRBV6-4 and TRBJ2-3; D not resolved. The germline CDR1 and CDR2 sequences are MRHNA and SNTAGT. V lost 0 bases and J lost 5, with 0 bases in between. The CDR3 has 11 residues. For the CDR3, the DNA is TGTGCCAGCAGTGACTCAGATACGCAGTATTTT. Protein product: CASSDSDTQYF.

The count of this clone is one. The chain combines TRBV5-1 with TRBJ1-1; tentative D call: TRBD1 (6 bases). The germline V gene has CDR1 SGHRS and CDR2 YFSETQ. Deletions cut 4 bases from V and 11 bases from J, with 24 bases between. The length of the CDR3 is 15 residues. The DNA for the CDR3 is TGCGCCAGCAGCCCCCAAGCAGGGGAGTTTTTCTCGGCTTTCTTT. Encoded protein: CASSPQAGEFFSAFF.

Concerning this clone: The sample holds other DNA sequences that translate to the same CDR3. J is TRBJ1-1 and V is TRBV5-1; D not resolved. CDR1 and CDR2 from the germline V gene are SGHRS and YFSETQ. Trimming cost V 4 bases and J 5 bases, with 9 bases left between them. CDR3 size: 12 residues. The chain's CDR3 is CASSPPGTEAFF. In nucleotides, the CDR3 is TGCGCCAGCAGCCCCCCGGGAACTGAAGCTTTCTTT. Using reference TRBV5-1 and TRBJ1-1 for the parts outside the CDR3, the full variable domain is KAGVTQTPRYLIKTRGQQVTLSCSPISGHRSVSWYQQTPGQGLQFLFEYFSETQRNKGNFPGRFSGRQFSNSRSEMNVSTLELGDSALYLCASSPPGTEAFFGQGTRLTVV.

V usage is TRBV9 and J usage is TRBJ2-4; tentative D call: TRBD1 (7 bases). This CDR3 has 16 amino acids. Trimming cost V 3 bases and J 8 bases, with 21 bases left between them. Germline V lookup: CDR1 SGDLS, CDR2 YYNGEE. The CDR3 loop reads CASSDSMEGGQDIQYF. The CDR3 DNA follows: TGTGCCAGCAGCGACTCCATGGAGGGAGGACAGGACATTCAGTACTTC.

This clone is termed medium-sized (0.01 to 0.1%). The V and J genes are TRBV4-2 and TRBJ2-3, with TRBD1 matching over 12 bases. The length of the CDR3 is 15 residues. Germline trimming cut 4 bases from V and 4 bases from J; bases unmatched to any gene: 3. The germline CDR1 and CDR2 sequences are LGHNA and YNFKEQ. The CDR3 nucleotides read TGTGCCAGCAGCCCCGGGACAGGGGGCGCAGATACGCAGTATTTT. Translating it yields CASSPGTGGADTQYF.

The chain employs TRBV19 and TRBJ2-7, with 9 bases lining up with TRBD1. The trim removed 6 bases at V and 3 bases at J, leaving 9 bases unmatched. The V gene's germline CDR1 is LNHDA and CDR2 SQIVND (reference sequence). The CDR3 has 15 amino acids. The CDR3 DNA reads as TGTGCCAGTAGCACGGAGGGACAGGGATACTACGAGCAGTACTTC. It specifies CASSTEGQGYYEQYF.

V gene TRBV2 combines with J gene TRBJ1-5; possible D gene TRBD1, 5 bases. Trimming took off 9 bases at V and 0 bases at J, with 12 bases between the two ends. The CDR3 is 14 residues long. The germline V gene encodes CDR1 SNHLY and CDR2 FYNNEI. The CDR3 region has the DNA TGTGCCAGTCAAACTCAGGGTAGCAATCAGCCCCAGCATTTT. Its protein is CASQTQGSNQPQHF.

This rearrangement joins TRBV28 to TRBJ1-4; weak D call: TRBD1 (5 bases). Germline V gene sequence: CDR1 MDHEN, CDR2 SYDVKM. Trimming left V 6 bases short and J 9 bases short, with 20 bases between. The CDR3 has 15 amino acids. In nucleotides, the CDR3 is TGTGCCAGCAGGGAGCAGGGATATGTTCCTCAAAAACTGTTTTTT. It specifies CASREQGYVPQKLFF.

In its sample, this clone was seen once. V usage is TRBV30 and J usage is TRBJ1-1, with no clear D. Germline V gene data show CDR1 as GTSNPN and CDR2 as SVGIG (reference sequence). The CDR3 runs to 11 residues. V lost 0 bases and J 4 bases, leaving 3 bases between the germline ends. In DNA, the CDR3 is TGTGCCTGGAGTGTTGTCACTGAAGCTTTCTTT. This translates into CAWSVVTEAFF.

This chain joins TRBV19 and TRBJ2-2; no clear D gene. The V and J ends lost 4 bases and 4 bases respectively, with 10 bases between them. The V gene's germline CDR1 is LNHDA and CDR2 SQIVND (reference sequence). The CDR3 totals 14 residues. CDR3 amino acids: CASSRDTATGELFF. For the CDR3, the DNA is TGTGCCAGTAGTAGGGATACTGCCACCGGGGAGCTGTTTTTT.

The V and J genes are TRBV5-6 and TRBJ1-4; no firm D call. Germline-derived CDR1 and CDR2 are SGHDT and YYEEEE. Trimming pared 0 bases from V and 11 bases from J, leaving 14 bases between. The CDR3 has 14 residues. CDR3 in DNA: TGTGCCAGCAGCTTGGGGATAGGAATGGGGAAACTGTTTTTT. Protein product: CASSLGIGMGKLFF.

The genes are TRBV6-5 and TRBJ1-1; 9 positions agree with TRBD1. Germline CDR1 is MNHEY and CDR2 is SVGAGI. J lost 3 bases, V lost 8 bases, and 4 bases had no gene match. The CDR3 runs 13 residues. The CDR3 nucleotides are TGTGCCAGCGGGACAGGGAGGGACACTGAAGCTTTCTTT. The encoded protein is CASGTGRDTEAFF.

This rearrangement joins TRBV5-5 to TRBJ1-1, with D perhaps matching TRBD1 (6 bases). Per the germline V gene, CDR1 is SGHKS and CDR2 is YYEKEE (reference sequence). Trimming pared 3 bases from V and 4 bases from J, leaving 13 bases between. The CDR3 contains 14 residues. The CDR3 loop reads CASSWGTTTTEAFF. Here the CDR3 DNA reads TGTGCCAGCAGCTGGGGGACAACCACCACTGAAGCTTTCTTT.

This chain joins TRBV6-5 and TRBJ1-5; D unresolved. This CDR3 is 13 amino acids long. V lost 0 bases, J lost 9 bases, and 9 bases lay in between. The germline V gene has CDR1 MNHEY and CDR2 SVGAGI. CDR3 sequence reads: CASSYSSSGPQHF. The CDR3 coding sequence is TGTGCCAGCAGTTACTCGAGCTCTGGGCCCCAGCATTTT.

The rearrangement links TRBV18 to TRBJ1-6, with TRBD1 identical over 9 bases. V lost 8 bases to trimming and J lost 8 bases; unmatched junction nucleotides: 7. The CDR3 extends over 14 amino acids. Per the germline V gene, CDR1 is KGHSH and CDR2 is LQKENI. In DNA form, the CDR3 reads TGTGCCAGCGACGAAGGGGACAGGGATTCACCCCTCCACTTT. This translates into CASDEGDRDSPLHF.

J is TRBJ1-1 and V is TRBV10-2, with 8 bases aligning to TRBD1. CDR1 and CDR2 from the germline V gene are WSHSY and SAAADI. The CDR3 runs 13 residues. The V and J ends lost 7 bases and 4 bases, in that order; junction bases with no gene match: 5. The CDR3 DNA sequence: TGCGCCAGCACAGGACAGGGAGGCACTGAAGCTTTCTTT. The encoded protein is CASTGQGGTEAFF.

V usage is TRBV21-1 and J usage is TRBJ2-1; TRBD2 reflects the table's D call only, with no check against the DNA. TRBV21-1 is designated a pseudogene. This CDR3 contains 17 residues. The CDR3 here is CASSKTRESQKYNEQFF. CDR3 nucleotide sequence: TGTGCCAGCAGCAAAACCCGGGAGAGCCAGAAGTACAATGAGCAGTTCTTC.

The chain has TRBV29-1 and TRBJ1-2; D gene unclear. There are 11 residues in the CDR3. Trimming left V 3 bases short and J 8 bases short, with 10 bases between. Germline V gene sequence: CDR1 SQVTM, CDR2 ANQGSEA. The CDR3, as DNA: TGCAGCGTTGATCCTGAGAGGGGCTACACCTTC. It yields the protein CSVDPERGYTF.

This sequence joins TRBV6-6 and TRBJ2-3; no definite D call. Germline CDR1 MNHNY, CDR2 SVGAGI (reference sequence). CDR3 length: 11 residues. Trimming shortened V by 4 bases and J by 5 bases, and 4 bases separated the two germline ends. This CDR3 reads CASSWGDTQYF. The CDR3 DNA sequence: TGTGCCAGCAGTTGGGGAGATACGCAGTATTTT.

The chain joins TRBV4-2 to TRBJ1-6; the D gene is possibly TRBD1 (6 bases). Germline V gene data show CDR1 as LGHNA and CDR2 as YNFKEQ. V was shortened by 0 bases and J by 6 bases, with 9 bases between the two germline ends. The CDR3 sequence is 15 residues long. CDR3 in DNA: TGTGCCAGCAGCCAAGAGAAGGGGGGTAATTCACCCCTCCACTTT. This translates into CASSQEKGGNSPLHF.

This chain joins TRBV5-8 and TRBJ2-1; 7 bases match TRBD2. Germline values: CDR1 SGHTS, CDR2 YDEGEE. With V trimmed by 5 bases and J by 3 bases, 14 bases remained unmatched. The CDR3 has 17 amino acids. CDR3 DNA sequence: TGTGCCAGCAGGGGTGCTTGGCTAGCGGAGGACTACAATGAGCAGTTCTTC. It is translated as CASRGAWLAEDYNEQFF.

This chain links TRBV18 with TRBJ2-3; TRBD1 agrees at 7 bases. The trim removed 6 bases at V and 6 bases at J, leaving 12 bases unmatched. The CDR3 has 15 residues. Germline CDR1 is KGHSH and CDR2 is LQKENI. CDR3 sequence (DNA): TGTGCCAGCTCCGTCAACAGGGGAGACAGGGATACGCAGTATTTT. Translating it yields CASSVNRGDRDTQYF.

The table lists this clone with a few counts. The V and J genes are TRBV19 and TRBJ2-3; TRBD1 aligns across 8 bases. The CDR3 loop spans 13 amino acids. Germline-derived CDR1 and CDR2 are LNHDA and SQIVND (reference sequence). V dropped 5 bases and J dropped 9; count of bases not matched to a gene: 7. Written as DNA, the CDR3 is TGTGCCAGTAGTCCACAAACAGGGGGAACGCAGTATTTT. This translates into CASSPQTGGTQYF.

The chain links TRBV19 to TRBJ1-5; D uncertain. Per germline, CDR1 LNHDA and CDR2 SQIVND (reference sequence). CDR3 length: 14 residues. Trimming removed 10 bases at V and 3 bases at J, with 16 bases between. CDR3 loop: CATTEATNNQPQHF. In DNA form, the CDR3 reads TGTGCCACCACAGAGGCGACAAACAATCAGCCCCAGCATTTT.

The chain combines TRBV30 with TRBJ2-7; tentative D call: TRBD1 (6 bases). Trimming removed 3 bases from V and 6 bases from J, with 15 bases in between. The CDR3 is made up of 13 amino acids. Germline values: CDR1 GTSNPN, CDR2 SVGIG (reference sequence). The CDR3 sequence: CAWSFRQGREQYF. The CDR3 nucleotides are TGTGCCTGGAGCTTTCGGCAGGGGCGCGAGCAGTACTTC.

The rearrangement joins TRBV2 to TRBJ1-5; D uncertain. There are 12 residues in the CDR3. Trimming pared 8 bases from V and 0 bases from J, leaving 5 bases between. The germline V gene encodes CDR1 SNHLY and CDR2 FYNNEI. The CDR3 sequence: CASRYSNQPQHF. DNA for the CDR3: TGTGCCAGCCGATATAGCAATCAGCCCCAGCATTTT. Supplemented by reference TRBV2 and TRBJ1-5, the full variable domain reads EPEVTQTPSHQVTQMGQEVILRCVPISNHLYFYWYRQILGQKVEFLVSFYNNEISEKSEIFDDQFSVERPDGSNFTLKIRSTKLEDSAMYFCASRYSNQPQHFGDGTRLSIL.

The V gene is TRBV4-1, the J gene TRBJ2-1; D not certain. Trimming took 3 bases from V and 7 from J, leaving 13 bases between them. Germline values: CDR1 MGHRA, CDR2 YSYEKL. This CDR3 region has 14 residues. The CDR3 DNA follows: TGCGCCAGCAGCCAGTGGGTGGTCAGTAATGAGCAGTTCTTC. Its protein is CASSQWVVSNEQFF.

This clone has more than one count but fewer than ten. V gene TRBV7-2 combines with J gene TRBJ2-5; a weak D match, TRBD2 (7 bases). The CDR3 consists of 14 residues. CDR1 SGHTA and CDR2 FQGNSA come from the germline V gene. The V and J ends lost 3 bases and 2 bases respectively, with 10 bases between them. The CDR3 DNA reads as TGTGCCAGCAGCTTGGAGGGGGGGCAAGAGACCCAGTACTTC. Translating it yields CASSLEGGQETQYF.

The gene calls are TRBV4-3 and TRBJ1-5; D uncertain. The CDR3 length is 14 residues. Germline lookup yields CDR1 LGHNA and CDR2 YSLEER. Trimming took off 0 bases at V and 3 bases at J, with 6 bases between the two ends. The CDR3 DNA reads as TGCGCCAGCAGCCAAGAACAGTCCAATCAGCCCCAGCATTTT. It is translated as CASSQEQSNQPQHF.

Written as DNA, the CDR3 is TGTGCCAGCAGCTTAAGAACAGGGGTGGGTTCACCCCTCCACTTT. Translated, it gives CASSLRTGVGSPLHF. J is TRBJ1-6 and V is TRBV5-4; 7 bases are shared with TRBD1. Unmatched junction bases numbered 8, after V lost 2 bases and J lost 9 bases. CDR3 length: 15 residues. Germline V gene sequence: CDR1 SGHNT, CDR2 YYREEE (reference sequence). Full variable domain (rest looked up from reference TRBV5-4 and TRBJ1-6): ETGVTQSPTHLIKTRGQQVTLRCSSQSGHNTVSWYQQALGQGPQFIFQYYREEENGRGNFPPRFSGLQFPNYSSELNVNALELDDSALYLCASSLRTGVGSPLHFGNGTRLTVT.

As concerns this clone: This specimen includes other DNA sequences encoding the same CDR3. The chain combines TRBV5-1 with TRBJ1-1; D might be TRBD1 (5 bases). V lost 0 bases and J lost 3, with 6 bases in between. The CDR3 loop spans 13 amino acids. In germline, CDR1 is SGHRS, CDR2 YFSETQ. This CDR3 reads CASSLVQDTEAFF. Here the CDR3 DNA reads TGCGCCAGCAGCTTGGTACAGGACACTGAAGCTTTCTTT.